What follows are 20 T cell receptor beta chains derived from one specimen sequenced in a study of cytomegalovirus exposure and HLA in healthy donors. 13 Jbeta primers and 60 Vbeta primers were used for the PCR. Clones were read by immunoSEQ multiplex PCR, and TCRdb kept only the in-frame ones, dropping some. The table has some 200,000 clones, 60% to 80% seen once. Sequences were obtained from PBMCs. Source of these receptors: a woman aged 30 to 39 in good health and CMV-seronegative.

The chain joins TRBV5-1 to TRBJ1-2; tentatively, D is TRBD1 (6 bases). The V end was cut by 2 bases, the J end by 4 bases, with 15 bases between. The CDR3 is made up of 15 amino acids. Germline CDR1 reads SGHRS; CDR2 reads YFSETQ. The CDR3 DNA follows: TGCGCCAGCAGCTTCGACGGACAGCCCACCTATGGCTACACCTTC. Translated, it gives CASSFDGQPTYGYTF. The full variable domain, rest sourced from reference TRBV5-1 and TRBJ1-2, is KAGVTQTPRYLIKTRGQQVTLSCSPISGHRSVSWYQQTPGQGLQFLFEYFSETQRNKGNFPGRFSGRQFSNSRSEMNVSTLELGDSALYLCASSFDGQPTYGYTFGSGTRLTVV.

J is TRBJ2-7 and V is TRBV11-2; the match to TRBD1 covers 7 bases. This CDR3 has 13 residues. Germline V lookup: CDR1 SGHAT, CDR2 FQNNGV. After removal of 5 bases from V and 6 bases from J, the junction contained 7 bases not matched to a gene. CDR3 in DNA: TGTGCCAGCAGCCCCCGGGACAGCAGCGAGCAGTACTTC. This encodes CASSPRDSSEQYF.

This clone has more than one count but fewer than ten. The chain carries TRBV5-6 and TRBJ1-1; TRBD1 aligns across 8 bases. From germline, CDR1 is SGHDT and CDR2 YYEEEE. This CDR3 region has 11 residues. J lost 11 bases, V lost 7 bases, and 7 bases had no gene match. The CDR3 sequence is CASGGSGGAFF. CDR3 DNA: TGTGCCAGCGGGGGATCAGGGGGCGCTTTCTTT.

The chain joins TRBV7-7 to TRBJ2-5; 14 nucleotides agree with TRBD2. TRBJ2-7 matches the DNA end more closely, so the J call is doubtful. Germline lookup yields CDR1 SSHAT and CDR2 FNYEAQ (reference sequence). The CDR3 runs to 15 residues. Here the CDR3 reads CASSPGLAGVYEQYF. For the CDR3, the DNA is TGTGCCAGCAGCCCGGGACTAGCGGGAGTCTACGAGCAGTACTTC.

This chain joins TRBV15 and TRBJ1-1; D is ambiguous. Per the germline V gene, CDR1 is LNHNV and CDR2 is YYDKDF (reference sequence). This CDR3 has 16 amino acids. Trimming took off 2 bases at V and 5 bases at J, with 18 bases between the two ends. This CDR3 reads CATSRPLGRPGTEAFF. CDR3 DNA: TGTGCCACCAGCAGACCTCTAGGTAGGCCGGGAACTGAAGCTTTCTTT.

This clone has a single count. The CDR3 region has the DNA TGTGCCAGCAGCAAAGCGCTGAGGGTATGCGGCTACACCTTC. This codes for CASSKALRVCGYTF. The rearrangement uses TRBV21-1 and TRBJ1-2. TRBV21-1 is assigned pseudogene status. The CDR3 has 14 amino acids.

The sample holds a few counts of this clone. The DNA for the CDR3 is TGTGCCAGCAGTTCACCTCCTGGGACTAGCGGGAACTACGAGCAGTACTTC. This encodes CASSSPPGTSGNYEQYF. The chain joins TRBV28 to TRBJ2-7; 13 nucleotides agree with TRBD2. V shed 4 bases, J shed 3 bases, and the junction held 9 bases outside the gene matches. The CDR3 is 17 residues long. From germline, CDR1 is MDHEN and CDR2 SYDVKM.

This clone was picked up a small number of times. The junction differs from germline at one of its ends, possibly a read error. The chain combines TRBV7-7 with TRBJ2-5; tentatively, D is TRBD2 (6 bases). This CDR3 spans 18 amino acids. Germline CDR1 and CDR2: SSHAT and FNYEAQ (reference sequence). The chain's CDR3 is CASSLDPAYSGLKETQYF. The CDR3, as DNA: TGTGCTAGCAGCTTAGACCCTGCCTATAGCGGCCTAAAAGAGACCCAGTACTTC.

The chain is built from TRBV15 and TRBJ1-2; D is unresolved. Trimming removed 8 bases from V and 2 bases from J, with 6 bases in between. The CDR3 contains 11 residues. From germline, CDR1 is LNHNV and CDR2 YYDKDF (reference sequence). The CDR3 spells CATGQNYGYTF. The CDR3 DNA reads TGTGCCACCGGGCAGAACTATGGCTACACCTTC.

The chain joins TRBV5-4 to TRBJ1-2; TRBD1 matches at 7 bases. The CDR3 is made up of 14 amino acids. J lost 6 bases, V lost 3 bases, and 8 bases had no gene match. Per germline, CDR1 SGHNT and CDR2 YYREEE (reference sequence). This CDR3 reads CASSSDRRGNGYTF. CDR3 nucleotide sequence: TGTGCCAGCAGCTCCGACCGCAGGGGGAATGGCTACACCTTC.

The gene calls are TRBV19 and TRBJ1-1; a possible D gene is TRBD1 (5 bases). CDR3 length: 15 amino acids. The V end was cut by 9 bases, the J end by 0 bases, with 17 bases between. Germline CDR1 LNHDA, CDR2 SQIVND (reference sequence). CDR3 protein: CASSTLREVNTEAFF. The CDR3, as DNA: TGTGCCAGCTCTACCCTCAGGGAGGTGAACACTGAAGCTTTCTTT.

The V call is TRBV4-2, the J call TRBJ1-6, with D perhaps TRBD1 (6 bases). Deletions cut 4 bases from V and 7 bases from J, with 11 bases between. Germline lookup yields CDR1 LGHNA and CDR2 YNFKEQ. The CDR3 has 14 amino acids. CDR3 bases: TGTGCCAGCAGCCCACAGGGTCCGAATTCACCCCTCCACTTT. Translated, it gives CASSPQGPNSPLHF.

This clone was observed once. The rearrangement uses TRBV19 and TRBJ2-2; TRBD2 matches 8 bases. Germline V gene lookup returns CDR1 LNHDA and CDR2 SQIVND (reference sequence). With V trimmed by 4 bases and J by 6 bases, 4 bases remained unmatched. The length of the CDR3 is 14 residues. CDR3 DNA: TGTGCCAGTAGTACCAGCGGGAGTTCCGGGGAGCTGTTTTTT. This codes for CASSTSGSSGELFF. The full variable domain, with the rest looked up from reference TRBV19 and TRBJ2-2, is DGGITQSPKYLFRKEGQNVTLSCEQNLNHDAMYWYRQDPGQGLRLIYYSQIVNDFQKGDIAEGYSVSREKKESFPLTVTSAQKNPTAFYLCASSTSGSSGELFFGEGSRLTVL.

This rearrangement joins TRBV4-2 to TRBJ1-5; the D is unclear. Germline lookup yields CDR1 LGHNA and CDR2 YNFKEQ. Trimming removed 1 base at V and 0 bases at J, with 13 bases between. The CDR3 spans 17 residues. This CDR3 is CASSQGEGSPSNQPQHF. The DNA of the CDR3 is TGTGCCAGCAGCCAAGGTGAGGGATCCCCTAGCAATCAGCCCCAGCATTTT.

The chain employs TRBV28 and TRBJ2-1; TRBD2 matches 9 bases. The trim removed 8 bases at V and 4 bases at J, leaving 9 bases unmatched. CDR3 length: 15 amino acids. CDR1 is MDHEN and CDR2 is SYDVKM in the germline V gene. CDR3 residues: CASLSLAGSYNEQFF. CDR3 nucleotide sequence: TGTGCCAGCCTCAGCCTAGCGGGATCTTACAATGAGCAGTTCTTC.

Here the CDR3 reads CASSQDLRDGYTF. In DNA, the CDR3 is TGCGCCAGCAGCCAAGATTTGAGGGATGGCTACACCTTC. The chain links TRBV4-1 to TRBJ1-2; D uncertain. Per the germline V gene, CDR1 is MGHRA and CDR2 is YSYEKL. The CDR3 sequence is 13 residues long. The germline V and J ends were trimmed by 0 bases and 6 bases, with 8 bases remaining between them.

This clone was counted a few times. V and J are TRBV6-1 and TRBJ1-5; D call uncertain. The V gene's germline CDR1 is MNHNS and CDR2 SASEGT. V lost 4 bases to trimming and J lost 6 bases, with 13 bases between them. CDR3 length: 14 amino acids. The CDR3 region has the DNA TGTGCCAGCAGTGGCCAATACGACATTCAGCCCCAGCATTTT. Translated, it gives CASSGQYDIQPQHF.

This chain links TRBV28 with TRBJ2-1; TRBD2 matches at 10 bases. Trimming removed 5 bases from V and 0 bases from J; junction bases left unmatched: 19. The CDR3 spans 21 residues. CDR1 is MDHEN, CDR2 SYDVKM, per germline. The CDR3 spells CASSLPTGTSAPASSYNEQFF. The CDR3 region has the DNA TGTGCCAGCAGTCTACCTACCGGGACTAGCGCACCCGCCAGCTCCTACAATGAGCAGTTCTTC.

This clone has just one count. The J gene is TRBJ2-7, the V gene TRBV29-1, with D hard to call. V was pared by 3 bases and J by 2 bases, with 5 bases between. This CDR3 has 11 residues. Germline V lookup: CDR1 SQVTM, CDR2 ANQGSEA. CDR3 loop: CSVDSAYEQYF. In DNA form, the CDR3 reads TGCAGCGTTGACAGTGCCTACGAGCAGTACTTC.

V gene TRBV7-8 combines with J gene TRBJ2-7, with 7 bases identical to TRBD1. Germline V CDR1 and CDR2: SGHVS, FQNEAQ. Losses at the gene ends were 4 bases for V and 3 bases for J; bases not matched to a gene: 3. This CDR3 region has 13 residues. CDR3 DNA sequence: TGTGCCAGCAGCTCGGGACAGAACTACGAGCAGTACTTC. Its translation is CASSSGQNYEQYF. Based on the CDR3 plus reference TRBV7-8 and TRBJ2-7, the full variable domain is GAGVSQSPRYKVAKRGQDVALRCDPISGHVSLFWYQQALGQGPEFLTYFQNEAQLDKSGLPSDRFFAERPEGSVSTLKIQRTQQEDSAVYLCASSSGQNYEQYFGPGTRLTVT.